This T cell receptor (beta chain) was profiled in a study of T cell changes during pregnancy in multiple sclerosis. V gave up 2 bases and J gave up 3 bases, with 20 bases separating them. The CDR3 spans 17 residues. Germline V CDR1 and CDR2: MNHEY, SMNVEV (reference sequence). Profiling relied on immunoSEQ multiplex PCR, and the TCRdb table lists in-frame clones only, not all of them. The sample lists approximately 92,000 clones; more than 90% were seen once. The clonotype originates from a female donor with multiple sclerosis, enrolled in a pregnancy study. The specimen was peripheral blood, collected in the first trimester of pregnancy. The chain employs TRBV27 and TRBJ2-7; maybe TRBD1 (6 bases). CDR3 coding DNA: TGTGCCAGCAGTTTAAAGACCGCAGGGGTCCATCTCTACGAGCAGTACTTC. Encoded protein: CASSLKTAGVHLYEQYF.